This T cell receptor (beta chain) emerged from a study of radiotherapy plus CTLA-4 blockade in lung cancer. Generated by immunoSEQ multiplex PCR, the TCRdb table keeps only in-frame clones and is missing some. The sample lists 120,000 or so clones, 70% to 90% occurring once. CDR1 is LNHDA and CDR2 is SQIVND in the germline V gene (reference sequence). V was trimmed by 5 bases and J by 5 bases, leaving 15 bases between them. The CDR3 sequence is 14 residues long. This clone was found once. Sample: peripheral blood, taken from a patient treated with radiotherapy plus ipilimumab. This chain links TRBV19 with TRBJ1-1, with D possibly TRBD1 on 6 matching bases. This TCR was recovered from a human donor with non-small cell lung cancer that progressed on radiotherapy plus ipilimumab. The CDR3 region is CASSVGGYGTEAFF. DNA of the CDR3: TGTGCCAGTAGTGTAGGGGGTTATGGGACTGAAGCTTTCTTT.